This TCR beta chain was captured by sequencing in a study of T-cell reconstitution after alpha-beta-depleted transplantation in children (dated by TCRdb to the mid-2010s). With regard to the full study: Using TCR repertoire profiling, the study quantitatively followed how T-cell immune reconstitution unfolded in children after TCRalphabeta/CD19-depleted allogeneic hematopoietic cell transplantation. What the work shows at the level of the full study, not this receptor alone: Apparently early alphabetaT-cell count recovery about two months after transplant reportedly relied on only several hundred rapidly expanded clones derived from non-depleted graft cells. In some patients, high TCRbeta diversity at day 60 was attributed to recipient T cells and intrathymic progenitors that had survived conditioning. Hyperexpanded clone frequencies declined over subsequent months; after one year, T-cell counts and TCRbeta diversity were mostly attributed to newly produced T cells.

A remark on this clonotype: The target of this receptor is not known. Base-call qualities are not available, and no considerably larger clone is one nucleotide away.

The library was produced with PCR. Sequencing used an Illumina HiSeq 2500. To normalize quantification of the TCRbeta repertoire, the TCR libraries were built with molecular barcoding that relied on unique molecular identifiers. TCRdb's own reprocessing of the public reads used fastp at Q25 and MiXCR and kept productive beta chains. For every CDR3 protein sequence, its rows merge into one entry that carries the most common genes and DNA. Within this sample are about 980,000 distinct CDR3 sequences, with less than 30% of them counted one time only. About 28% of the sample belongs to the ten largest clones. Per the publication, the treatment or condition label means: allogeneic hematopoietic cell transplantation with graft depleted of TCRalphabeta T cells and CD19 B cells. The transplant recipients were children given TCRalphabeta/CD19-depleted allogeneic hematopoietic cell grafts. V sheds 4 bases and J sheds 4 bases, leaving 24 bases between their ends. The CDR3 runs 18 amino acids, cysteine and phenylalanine included. Only the CDR3 part of the read is kept: 54 bases, read in frame from the first base. CDR1 is given as SGHRS and CDR2 as YFSETQ, both from the germline V gene.

The origin of this receptor is a boy in the first two years of life who had a stem cell transplant for SCID, so the T cells may come from the graft donor. The specimen was PBMCs, mostly from graft donor cells, collected 360 days after TCRalphabeta/CD19-depleted stem cell transplant. The V and J segments used are TRBV5-1 and TRBJ2-1; no D gene call is confident. The bases read TGCGCCAGCAGCAGTAGAGCAGCAGATCCCCGGGTATACAATGAGCAGTTCTTC. It specifies CASSSRAADPRVYNEQFF.